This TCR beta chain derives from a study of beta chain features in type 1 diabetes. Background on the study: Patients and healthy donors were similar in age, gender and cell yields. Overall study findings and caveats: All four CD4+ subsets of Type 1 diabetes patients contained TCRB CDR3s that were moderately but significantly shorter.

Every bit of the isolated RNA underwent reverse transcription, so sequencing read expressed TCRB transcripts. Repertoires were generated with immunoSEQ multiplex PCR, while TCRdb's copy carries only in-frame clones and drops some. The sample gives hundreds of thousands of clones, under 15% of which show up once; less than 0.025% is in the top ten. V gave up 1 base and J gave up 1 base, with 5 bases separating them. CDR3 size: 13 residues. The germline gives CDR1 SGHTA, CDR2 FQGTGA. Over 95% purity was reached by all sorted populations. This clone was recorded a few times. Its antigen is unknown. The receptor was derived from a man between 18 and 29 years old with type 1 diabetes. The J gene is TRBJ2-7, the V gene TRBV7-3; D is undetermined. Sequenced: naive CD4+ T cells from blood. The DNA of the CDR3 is TGTGCCAGCAGCTTAAAAGGATCCTACGAGCAGTACTTC. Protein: CASSLKGSYEQYF.